The rows below give T cell receptor beta chains drawn from one sample of a study of PD-1 blockade in mismatch repair-deficient tumors. Sequenced by immunoSEQ multiplex PCR; TCRdb stores in-frame clones only, minus some. The sample records tens of thousands of clones, 65% to 85% being singletons. The source material was peripheral blood, sampled roughly 21 weeks after starting pembrolizumab. The receptor set was obtained from an adult with mismatch repair-deficient cancer. Each CDR3 is given with its conserved first and last residue. D genes are given only for firm matches. Size tells how often a clone was seen (once, few, many) or the class of an expanded clone, and some rows leave it out.

TRBJ2-2 | - | - | TRBV6-6 | CASSYQFTGELFF | TGTGCCAGCAGTTATCAGTTTACCGGGGAGCTGTTTTTT
TRBJ2-7 | - | - | TRBV5-1 | CASSQQPGLTYEQYF | TGCGCCAGCAGCCAACAACCGGGCCTTACCTACGAGCAGTACTTC
TRBJ1-1 | - | - | TRBV9 | CASSVSWSGSTEAFF | TGTGCCAGCAGCGTATCGTGGAGCGGGTCCACTGAAGCTTTCTTT
TRBJ1-1 | - | - | TRBV30 | CACLTGFDEAFF | TGTGCCTGTTTAACAGGGTTTGATGAAGCTTTCTTT
TRBJ2-3 | TRBD2 | few | TRBV11-2 | CASSPGLAGGTDTQYF | TGTGCCAGCAGCCCGGGACTAGCGGGAGGCACAGATACGCAGTATTTT
TRBJ1-1 | - | - | TRBV7-6 | CASSARDKDEAFF | TGTGCCAGCAGCGCCCGGGACAAGGATGAAGCTTTCTTT
TRBJ2-6 | - | - | TRBV5-1 | CASRGSSGANVLTF | TGCGCCAGCAGGGGGAGCTCTGGGGCCAACGTCCTGACTTTC
TRBJ2-7 | TRBD1 | once | TRBV4-3 | CASSPSGQGGSYEQYF | TGCGCCAGCAGCCCATCGGGACAGGGTGGTTCCTACGAGCAGTACTTC
TRBJ2-1 | - | - | TRBV7-9 | CASSPEPLSNEQFF | TGTGCCAGCAGCCCTGAACCCTTAAGTAATGAGCAGTTCTTC
TRBJ2-5 | - | - | TRBV7-2 | CASSSGQQETQYF | TGTGCCAGCAGCTCAGGACAGCAAGAGACCCAGTACTTC
TRBJ2-5 | TRBD2 | - | TRBV2 | CASVPGLAGGRPETQYF | TGTGCCAGCGTCCCGGGACTAGCGGGAGGGCGTCCGGAGACCCAGTACTTC
TRBJ2-2 | - | - | TRBV11-3 | CASTEGGPGTGELFF | TGTGCCAGCACCGAGGGGGGCCCGGGCACCGGGGAGCTGTTTTTT
TRBJ2-3 | TRBD2 | - | TRBV28 | CASRRAGGGENTQYF | TGTGCCAGCAGAAGAGCGGGAGGGGGTGAAAATACGCAGTATTTT
TRBJ2-3 | - | - | TRBV6-1 | CASSEAALGDTQYF | TGTGCCAGCAGTGAAGCGGCTCTCGGAGATACGCAGTATTTT
TRBJ2-1 | - | - | TRBV7-2 | CASSLRGPISYLLYNEQFF | TGTGCCAGCAGCCTGAGAGGGCCTATTAGCTATTTGCTCTACAATGAGCAGTTCTTC
TRBJ1-3 | - | - | TRBV7-1 | CASSLAGAPSGGNTIYF | TGTGCCAGCAGCTTAGCGGGGGCTCCCTCGGGAGGAAACACCATATATTTT
TRBJ2-1 | TRBD2 | once | TRBV6-5 | CASRTSGRYNEQFF | TGTGCCAGCAGGACTAGCGGGAGGTACAATGAGCAGTTCTTC
TRBJ2-5 | - | once | TRBV4-3 | CASSQGGDQETQYF | TGCGCCAGCAGCCAGGGGGGTGACCAAGAGACCCAGTACTTC
TRBJ2-7 | - | - | TRBV21-1 | CASSSQVGDRYYEQYF | TGTGCCAGCAGTTCCCAGGTGGGGGACAGATACTACGAGCAGTACTTC
TRBJ2-3 | - | - | TRBV18 | CASSLSNTDTQYF | TGTGCCAGCTCACTTTCTAACACAGATACGCAGTATTTT
TRBJ2-6 | TRBD1 | - | TRBV5-1 | CASSDDRAGANVLTF | TGCGCCAGCAGCGATGACAGGGCTGGGGCCAACGTCCTGACTTTC
TRBJ1-3 | - | few | TRBV7-9 | CASSFIGSVRVSGNTIYF | TGTGCCAGCAGCTTTATCGGGTCGGTGCGAGTCTCTGGAAACACCATATATTTT
TRBJ1-5 | - | few | TRBV27 | CASGGRVNQPQHF | TGTGCCAGCGGCGGCAGGGTGAATCAGCCCCAGCATTTT
TRBJ2-7 | - | once | TRBV7-9 | CASSAPLTATYEQYF | TGTGCCAGCAGCGCCCCCCTGACAGCGACCTACGAGCAGTACTTC
TRBJ1-1 | - | - | TRBV5-4 | CASSFFTNTEAFF | TGTGCCAGCAGCTTCTTTACGAACACTGAAGCTTTCTTT
TRBJ2-5 | TRBD2 | - | TRBV5-1 | CASSLGGGGLAEGETQYF | TGCGCCAGCAGCTTGGGGGGAGGCGGACTAGCGGAGGGAGAGACCCAGTACTTC
TRBJ2-3 | - | - | TRBV29-1 | CSAHPMTASTDTQYF | TGCAGCGCCCACCCGATGACAGCGAGCACAGATACGCAGTATTTT
TRBJ1-5 | - | once | TRBV30 | CAWSASSRNQPQHF | TGTGCCTGGAGTGCCAGTTCTCGCAATCAGCCCCAGCATTTT
TRBJ1-1 | - | few | TRBV9 | CASSVGGGVNTEAFF | TGTGCCAGCAGCGTAGGCGGGGGAGTGAACACTGAAGCTTTCTTT
TRBJ1-2 | - | - | TRBV4-1 | CASSPWGTSSNYGYTF | TGCGCCAGCAGCCCCTGGGGAACATCTTCTAACTATGGCTACACCTTC
TRBJ2-1 | - | - | TRBV27 | CASIRGGKIYNEQFF | TGTGCCAGCATAAGGGGCGGGAAAATATACAATGAGCAGTTCTTC
TRBJ2-3 | TRBD1 | once | TRBV2 | CASSRDRGSDTQYF | TGTGCCAGCAGTCGGGACAGGGGATCAGATACGCAGTATTTT
TRBJ1-1 | - | - | TRBV5-6 | CASSLTRRTLDTEAFF | TGTGCCAGCAGTTTGACCAGGAGGACCCTGGACACTGAAGCTTTCTTT
TRBJ2-1 | TRBD2 | once | TRBV11-2 | CASSPPKGTSGDNEQFF | TGTGCCAGCAGCCCCCCGAAAGGGACTAGCGGAGACAATGAGCAGTTCTTC
TRBJ2-2 | - | - | TRBV6-5 | CASSYQAGNTGELFF | TGTGCCAGCAGTTACCAGGCAGGAAACACCGGGGAGCTGTTTTTT
TRBJ1-1 | - | - | TRBV27 | CASSPLSRTEAFF | TGTGCCAGCAGTCCTTTAAGTAGGACTGAAGCTTTCTTT
TRBJ1-5 | - | - | TRBV7-9 | CASSLAASNQPQHF | TGTGCCAGCAGCTTAGCCGCCAGTAATCAGCCCCAGCATTTT
TRBJ2-7 | - | - | TRBV10-3 | CAISESAGREQYF | TGTGCCATCAGTGAGTCGGCGGGACGGGAGCAGTACTTC
TRBJ2-5 | TRBD1 | - | TRBV23-1 | CASRGQQQETQYF | TGCGCCAGCAGGGGACAGCAACAAGAGACCCAGTACTTC
TRBJ1-1 | - | - | TRBV28 | CASSSHSTNTEAFF | TGTGCCAGCAGTTCCCACTCCACGAACACTGAAGCTTTCTTT
TRBJ2-7 | - | - | TRBV19 | CASTRTVSSYEQYF | TGTGCCAGTACCCGGACAGTAAGCTCCTACGAGCAGTACTTC
TRBJ2-1 | TRBD2 | - | TRBV27 | CASSLTQRESNEQFF | TGTGCCAGCAGTTTAACCCAGCGGGAGTCCAATGAGCAGTTCTTC
TRBJ2-7 | TRBD1 | - | TRBV6-1 | CASSVDRAYEQYF | TGTGCCAGCAGTGTGGACAGGGCTTACGAGCAGTACTTC
TRBJ2-7 | - | - | TRBV6-6 | CASRTEVSVYEQYF | TGTGCCAGCAGAACCGAAGTATCAGTGTACGAGCAGTACTTC
TRBJ2-2 | - | - | TRBV19 | CASSIKKGQNTGELFF | TGTGCCAGTAGTATAAAGAAGGGACAGAACACCGGGGAGCTGTTTTTT
TRBJ2-7 | - | - | TRBV10-3 | CAISDPKSSYEQYF | TGTGCCATCAGTGACCCGAAATCGTCCTACGAGCAGTACTTC
TRBJ1-5 | - | - | TRBV19 | CASSISGAVQPQHF | TGTGCCAGTAGTATATCAGGGGCGGTTCAGCCCCAGCATTTT
TRBJ2-3 | - | - | TRBV7-3 | CASSFGGSTDTQYF | TGTGCCAGCAGCTTCGGGGGATCCACAGATACGCAGTATTTT
TRBJ2-1 | - | - | TRBV4-3 | CASSQWRQRKFF | TGCGCCAGCAGCCAATGGAGACAGCGTAAATTCTTC
TRBJ2-2 | - | few | TRBV2 | CATEGTGRRTGELFF | TGTGCCACAGAGGGGACGGGACGTCGCACCGGGGAGCTGTTTTTT
TRBJ1-5 | TRBD1 | - | TRBV5-6 | CASSLRGQGPQPQHF | TGTGCCAGCAGCTTGAGGGGACAGGGCCCTCAGCCCCAGCATTTT
TRBJ2-7 | - | - | TRBV6-6 | CASFAGSSPYEQYF | TGTGCCAGCTTCGCGGGGAGCAGTCCCTACGAGCAGTACTTC